The T cell receptor (beta chain) described here comes from a study of response to subunit inactivated influenza vaccine. Via MiXCR, TCRdb re-called the RT-PCR reads, giving one row per CDR3 protein. The top ten clones hold 11% of a sample with 550,000 to 800,000 distinct CDR3 sequences, more than 15% of them seen once. Trimming left V 6 bases short and J 0 bases short, with 19 bases between. The CDR3 loop spans 16 amino acids. Germline V gene data show CDR1 as DFQATT and CDR2 as SNEGSKA (reference sequence). This clonotype originated in a man aged 50 to 59 who received an inactivated influenza vaccine. Source: PBMCs from blood, taken 11 to 12 days after vaccination. V and J are TRBV20-1 and TRBJ2-3, with D possibly being TRBD2 (6 bases). CDR3 residues: CSADGREIPSTDTQYF. The CDR3 DNA reads TGCAGTGCCGATGGACGGGAGATACCTAGCACAGATACGCAGTATTTT.